This entry features one T cell receptor beta chain sequence. The record originates from a study of shared T cell receptors in the human thymus. Assay: immunoSEQ multiplex PCR; the TCRdb copy retains only in-frame clones and omits some. The sample includes roughly 560,000 clones, approximately 78% seen only once; the top ten take approximately 0.013%. The germline V gene has CDR1 SNHLY and CDR2 FYNNEI. The CDR3 consists of 16 residues. V was shortened by 0 bases and J by 5 bases, with 16 bases between the two germline ends. This sample also appeared in a second study, on human thymus T cells. That study adds: Serving as donors were healthy Finnish infants, each of whom was having open corrective surgery for congenital heart defects. Corrective cardiac operations yielded the resected thymus tissue.

Sequenced input: thymocytes. This TCR derives from a boy less than two years old with a congenital heart defect. The chain carries TRBV2 and TRBJ2-5, with D tentatively TRBD1 (6 bases). CDR3 DNA sequence: TGTGCCAGCAGTGAAGCGCCTGACAGGTGGGGGGAGACCCAGTACTTC. This encodes CASSEAPDRWGETQYF.